This TCR beta chain was identified in a study of cytomegalovirus exposure and HLA in healthy donors. The overall study: The 110 or so validation repertoires, a later analysis reported, used the same platform as the 666 first-cohort repertoires.

The germline V gene has CDR1 SGDLS and CDR2 YYNGEE. The length of the CDR3 is 15 residues. Losses at the gene ends were 0 bases for V and 2 bases for J; bases not matched to a gene: 1. Study observations and caveats: 150 or so TCR beta chains were listed as cytomegalovirus-associated.

Clones were sequenced by immunoSEQ multiplex PCR, and TCRdb holds only the in-frame ones, with some missing. Seen here are roughly 52,000 clones, just over 85% observed once, and the top ten hold about 6.7%. The donors belonged to the approximately 120-subject validation cohort, separate from the roughly 720-subject first cohort. Concerning this clone itself: The antigen is undetermined.

The sample consisted of PBMCs. The TCR was taken from a woman aged 25 to 45 in good health and CMV-seronegative. The V call is TRBV9, the J call TRBJ2-1; TRBD2 aligns across 8 bases. The CDR3 region has the DNA TGTGCCAGCAGCGTAGCGGGAGGGCCCTACAATGAGCAGTTCTTC. Translating gives CASSVAGGPYNEQFF.